This entry is about one T cell receptor (beta chain). This clonotype was observed at least ten times. The clone's antigen remains unknown. Within one base of it there is no much larger clone, and no base qualities were kept. The TCR beta CDR3 regions were amplified from RNA transcripts. The TCR CDR3 was subjected to a first round of RT-PCR using the HTBI primer set and the Qiagen OneStep RT-PCR kit. A second multiplex PCR round built the libraries, followed by size selection and purification. Paired-end sequencing of the libraries was performed with 100 bp reads on an Illumina HiSeq2000. The study's own analysis went as follows. SOAPnuke was used to process the raw data, throwing out any read that contained adapters or uncalled bases, had a mean Phred below 15, or lacked an exact constant-primer or identifier match. High-quality paired reads were merged using COPE v1.2.5, and each unique nucleotide sequence was defined as a clonotype. MiTCR v1.1 was used to align the clonotypes against IMGT TRBV, TRBD and TRBJ reference segments. The analysis was restricted to V-J combinations with a frequency above 0.0001, which together covered 99% to 99.2% of the repertoires. A TCS score was defined as the ratio of F50 (clonal expansion) to E x V (chaos), with BLOSUM62-based TCRdist applied between CDR3 peptides within each V-J. Welch's t-statistics and random forest reduced around 550 V-J features to 13, which were used in a naive Bayes classifier (R e1071). TCRdb applied fastp at Q25 and MiXCR to the public reads, then kept only in-frame beta chains. All rows with the same CDR3 protein become a single entry with the most common DNA and genes. The V and J calls shown here were made by TCRdb, not taken from the authors' results. The sample profile shows about 350,000 distinct CDR3 sequences; more than 11% of them were found once. The ten biggest clones cover 20% to 25% of the sample.

The sample belongs to a study of T cells in Graves' hyperthyroidism and ophthalmopathy (dated by TCRdb to about 2019). Regarding the research as a whole: Peripheral blood was collected at initial diagnosis, before any treatment. Prospective prediction of ophthalmopathy was tested in an independent validation cohort of some 20 hyperthyroidism patients and some 17 patients who later progressed to ophthalmopathy. A discovery cohort of around 100 patients, roughly 43 with Graves' ophthalmopathy and approximately 55 with stable Graves' hyperthyroidism, was used to find distinguishing TCR V-J signatures. In addition, the study compared T-cell repertoires in thyroid tissue and in blood from about 6 Graves' hyperthyroidism patients. The roughly 90 discovery patients were divided at random into training and test sets in a 7:3 ratio. TCR Vbeta CDR3 sequencing of 135 peripheral blood samples (over 40 ophthalmopathy, roughly 74 hyperthyroidism and approximately 17 progressor patients) is reported in the paper. After sampling, hyperthyroidism patients received methimazole starting at 30 mg daily, and ophthalmopathy patients received high-dose intravenous methylprednisolone.

V is cut by 4 bases and J by 2 bases, and the space between the germline ends is 14 bases. From its cysteine to its phenylalanine, the CDR3 spans 14 amino acids. Solely the CDR3 DNA is kept, with 42 bases framed from the first base. CDR1 and CDR2 are drawn from the germline V gene: SQVTM, ANQGSEA. Findings and caveats that apply to the study as a whole: Ophthalmopathy was separated from stable hyperthyroidism by a 13 V-J signature model, with approximately 89% sensitivity and 81% to 83% specificity obtained in cross-validation and 80%/75% obtained in testing. Most expanded thyroid clonotypes (frequency above 0.001) were also detected in blood, a finding suggesting that blood repertoires may reflect thyroid immune responses. Sample size was not statistically predetermined, and investigators were not blinded to group allocation. In validation, the model predicted progression to ophthalmopathy with 60% to 71% sensitivity and roughly 75% specificity, a median of about 6 months before onset.

A patient counted as having stable Graves' hyperthyroidism if no progression to ophthalmopathy occurred over 18 months of follow-up. The hyperthyroidism patients were between 18 and 65 years old and newly diagnosed, with a disease duration of less than 2 months. The study excluded patients with uncontrolled infections, other autoimmune diseases, pregnancy or lactation. Diagnoses were based on clinical symptoms, serum thyroxine and TRAb, thyroid ultrasound and orbital computed tomography. PBMCs were separated from roughly 9.6 ml of fresh peripheral blood using Ficoll-Paque density gradient centrifugation. Total RNA was extracted using Trizol reagent, and RNA quality was assessed on an Agilent 2100 Bioanalyzer.

The specimen was blood. The receptor was isolated from a woman aged 25 to 39 with Graves' hyperthyroidism. The rearrangement combines TRBV29-1 with TRBJ2-5; possibly the D gene is TRBD2, per 6 matching bases. The bases are TGCAGCGTTGTAGAGGGGAGGAAACAAGAGACCCAGTACTTC. Protein translation: CSVVEGRKQETQYF.